The 25 T cell receptor beta chains below come from one sample, sequenced in a study of blood T cell repertoires in COVID-19. Profiling relied on immunoSEQ multiplex PCR, and the TCRdb table lists in-frame clones only, not all of them. Of around 170,000 clones in the sample, nearly 90% were seen once. Source material: peripheral blood. The receptors come from a young man who had recovered from COVID-19.

The gene calls are TRBV28 and TRBJ2-4, with TRBD1 matching 7 bases. The length of the CDR3 is 14 residues. Germline CDR1 and CDR2: MDHEN and SYDVKM. The junction had 10 bases not matched to a gene; V was cut back by 6 bases and J by 8 bases. The CDR3 sequence: CASRKQGQRDIQYF. The DNA for the CDR3 is TGTGCCAGCAGGAAACAGGGACAGAGGGACATTCAGTACTTC. Variable domain in full (rest from reference TRBV28 and TRBJ2-4): DVKVTQSSRYLVKRTGEKVFLECVQDMDHENMFWYRQDPGLGLRLIYFSYDVKMKEKGDIPEGYSVSREKKERFSLILESASTNQTSMYLCASRKQGQRDIQYFGAGTRLSVL.

The V gene is TRBV19, the J gene TRBJ2-7; TRBD2 agrees at 8 bases. Germline lookup yields CDR1 LNHDA and CDR2 SQIVND (reference sequence). This CDR3 spans 13 amino acids. Trimming took 9 bases from V and 6 from J; bases not matched to a gene: 10. CDR3 nucleotides: TGTGCCAGCCGGCCTAGCGGGTCCCTCGAGCAGTACTTC. Its translation: CASRPSGSLEQYF.

V is TRBV6-2 or TRBV6-3 and J is TRBJ2-1; 8 nucleotides agree with TRBD1. The germline V gene encodes CDR1 MNHEY and CDR2 SVGEGT. Unmatched junction bases numbered 5, after V lost 2 bases and J lost 5 bases. This CDR3 has 15 residues. The CDR3 sequence is CASSYGGQGNNEQFF. In DNA form, the CDR3 reads TGTGCCAGCAGTTACGGAGGACAGGGAAACAATGAGCAGTTCTTC.

In its sample, this clone was seen once. In DNA, the CDR3 is TGTGCCAGCAGCTCGGACAGGGGGAGCACTGAAGCTTTCTTT. Its protein product is CASSSDRGSTEAFF. The chain has TRBV6-2 or TRBV6-3 and TRBJ1-1, with 10 positions matching TRBD1. Germline-derived CDR1 and CDR2 are MNHEY and SVGEGT. This CDR3 has 14 amino acids. Trimming took 6 bases from V and 4 from J; bases not matched to a gene: 5.

This rearrangement joins TRBV7-6 to TRBJ1-1; 9 nucleotides agree with TRBD1. Germline lookup yields CDR1 SGHVS and CDR2 FNYEAQ. This CDR3 is built from 16 residues. The ends lost 5 bases at V and 1 base at J; junction bases unmatched: 8. CDR3 residues: CASSPWTGAGNTEAFF. The CDR3 bases are TGTGCCAGCAGCCCTTGGACAGGGGCCGGGAACACTGAAGCTTTCTTT.

The chain is built from TRBV7-2 and TRBJ2-7, with D possibly matching TRBD1 (7 bases). The V gene's germline CDR1 is SGHTA and CDR2 FQGNSA. The CDR3 is 15 residues long. The ends were cut back, 5 bases at V and 2 bases at J, with 16 bases in the middle. This CDR3 reads CASSLTSGGTYEQYF. CDR3 bases: TGTGCCAGCAGCCTAACATCAGGGGGGACCTACGAGCAGTACTTC.

The chain combines TRBV5-1 with TRBJ1-5; possible D gene TRBD1, 5 bases. Per the germline V gene, CDR1 is SGHRS and CDR2 is YFSETQ. There are 13 residues in the CDR3. V was pared by 3 bases and J by 6 bases, with 10 bases between. The CDR3 reads CASSSGGGQPQHF. CDR3 bases: TGCGCCAGCAGCTCGGGGGGTGGTCAGCCCCAGCATTTT.

The J gene is TRBJ2-2, the V gene TRBV5-8, with 15 bases identical to TRBD2. This CDR3 spans 18 amino acids. J lost 5 bases, V lost 4 bases, and 9 bases had no gene match. Looked up from germline, CDR1 is SGHTS and CDR2 is YDEGEE. CDR3 DNA: TGTGCCAGCAGCCTGCCGGGACTAGCGGGAGGAGGGACCGGGGAGCTGTTTTTT. Protein product: CASSLPGLAGGGTGELFF.

This chain links TRBV29-1 with TRBJ2-3, with TRBD1 matching over 8 bases. The CDR3 is 14 residues long. Unmatched junction bases numbered 9, after V lost 6 bases and J lost 4 bases. Germline V gene data show CDR1 as SQVTM and CDR2 as ANQGSEA. In nucleotides, the CDR3 is TGCAGCGTGGTAGGACAGGGTCGGGCAGATACGCAGTATTTT. This codes for CSVVGQGRADTQYF.

V usage is TRBV3-1 (or the pseudogene TRBV3-2) and J usage is TRBJ1-2; D uncertain. This CDR3 comprises 13 residues. Germline V gives CDR1 LGHDT, CDR2 YNNKEL (reference sequence). V was trimmed by 3 bases and J by 5 bases, leaving 10 bases between them. Written as DNA, the CDR3 is TGTGCCAGCAGCCAGAACGTAGAATATGGCTACACCTTC. The encoded protein is CASSQNVEYGYTF.

The CDR3, as DNA: TGTGCCAGCAGCCAAACAGGGGGCATTGGCTATGGCTACACCTTC. Protein sequence: CASSQTGGIGYGYTF. The chain is built from TRBV27 and TRBJ1-2; 9 bases agree with TRBD1. V dropped 6 bases and J dropped 4; count of bases not matched to a gene: 9. This CDR3 spans 15 amino acids. Germline lookup yields CDR1 MNHEY and CDR2 SMNVEV (reference sequence).

This chain uses TRBV13 with TRBJ1-1; 9 nucleotides align to TRBD1. This CDR3 region has 15 residues. Germline V lookup: CDR1 PRHDT, CDR2 FYEKMQ (reference sequence). The V segment lost 3 bases and the J segment 1 base; nucleotides outside the gene matches: 3. The CDR3 coding sequence is TGTGCCAGCAGCTTGGGGACAGGGAAGAACACTGAAGCTTTCTTT. Amino acid sequence: CASSLGTGKNTEAFF.

The chain joins TRBV27 to TRBJ2-2; D unclear. CDR1 MNHEY and CDR2 SMNVEV come from the germline V gene (reference sequence). V lost 3 bases to trimming and J lost 3 bases, with 5 bases between them. CDR3 length: 13 residues. The CDR3 protein is CASSFRDTGELFF. CDR3 coding DNA: TGTGCCAGCAGTTTTAGAGACACCGGGGAGCTGTTTTTT.

The chain combines TRBV6-5 with TRBJ1-1; tentative D call: TRBD1 (5 bases). The CDR3 extends over 13 amino acids. Germline V CDR1 and CDR2: MNHEY, SVGAGI. The V and J ends lost 2 bases and 5 bases respectively, with 9 bases between them. CDR3 residues: CASSYGRGTEAFF. DNA of the CDR3: TGTGCCAGCAGTTACGGGCGGGGGACTGAAGCTTTCTTT.

The chain carries TRBV10-3 and TRBJ2-1, with unresolved D. The CDR3 is 13 residues long. V lost 10 bases, J lost 2 bases, and 12 bases lay in between. Germline CDR1 is ENHRY and CDR2 is SYGVKD. The CDR3 coding sequence is TGTGCCACCCGCGAGAGCCCCTACAATGAGCAGTTCTTC. Protein product: CATRESPYNEQFF.

The CDR3 bases are TGTGCCAGCAGTTTATACGCGACAGGGCGCCTTCTCGAGCAGTACTTC. This encodes CASSLYATGRLLEQYF. The rearrangement joins TRBV28 to TRBJ2-7; 7 bases align to TRBD1. V shed 1 base, J shed 6 bases, and the junction held 12 bases outside the gene matches. This CDR3 contains 16 residues. Germline V gives CDR1 MDHEN, CDR2 SYDVKM.

V is TRBV12-3 or TRBV12-4 and J is TRBJ2-5, with a possible D match to TRBD2 (6 bases). The V end lost 4 bases, the J end lost 2 bases, and 8 bases lay between the germline ends. The CDR3 loop spans 13 amino acids. The CDR3 here is CASSWGLQETQYF. The CDR3 DNA reads as TGTGCCAGCAGTTGGGGACTGCAAGAGACCCAGTACTTC.

This clone has more than one count but fewer than ten. The rearrangement uses TRBV10-3 and TRBJ2-7; D call uncertain. Germline V lookup: CDR1 ENHRY, CDR2 SYGVKD. The V end was cut by 3 bases, the J end by 4 bases, with 7 bases between. The CDR3 is 12 amino acids. CDR3 coding DNA: TGTGCCATCAGTGAAAGAGAGTACGAGCAGTACTTC. Translating gives CAISEREYEQYF.

This rearrangement joins TRBV5-1 to TRBJ2-1; possible D gene TRBD1, 6 bases. The V gene lost 4 bases and the J gene lost 1 base, with 18 bases spanning the gap. Germline V gene sequence: CDR1 SGHRS, CDR2 YFSETQ. The CDR3 has 17 residues. CDR3 coding DNA: TGCGCCAGCAGCCTACTCGGGACATCGGGGTCCTACAATGAGCAGTTCTTC. Translated: CASSLLGTSGSYNEQFF. The whole variable domain, filled in from reference TRBV5-1 and TRBJ2-1, reads KAGVTQTPRYLIKTRGQQVTLSCSPISGHRSVSWYQQTPGQGLQFLFEYFSETQRNKGNFPGRFSGRQFSNSRSEMNVSTLELGDSALYLCASSLLGTSGSYNEQFFGPGTRLTVL.

This clone was recorded only once. The J gene is TRBJ1-6, the V gene TRBV5-1; no definite D call. V dropped 0 bases and J dropped 14 bases, with 21 bases sitting between them. The CDR3 covers 16 residues. Germline CDR1 reads SGHRS; CDR2 reads YFSETQ. The CDR3 loop is CASSLASAAGVPALHF. The CDR3 region has the DNA TGCGCCAGCAGCTTGGCCTCGGCCGCGGGCGTTCCGGCCCTCCACTTT.

This chain connects TRBV14 to TRBJ2-7; maybe TRBD2 (6 bases). Germline CDR1 is SGHDN and CDR2 is FVKESK. The CDR3 loop spans 13 amino acids. V lost 6 bases and J lost 5, with 14 bases in between. Here the CDR3 DNA reads TGTGCCAGCAGGGGGGGACCAGACCACGAGCAGTACTTC. This gives the protein CASRGGPDHEQYF.

The J gene is TRBJ2-3, the V gene TRBV6-5, with TRBD2 matching 7 bases. Per germline, CDR1 MNHEY and CDR2 SVGAGI. V trimming: 0 bases; J trimming: 3 bases; junction bases outside the gene matches: 6. The CDR3 is 16 residues long. The CDR3 spells CASSYSTGGWTDTQYF. CDR3 coding DNA: TGTGCCAGCAGTTACTCTACGGGAGGATGGACAGATACGCAGTATTTT.

The J gene is TRBJ2-5, the V gene TRBV4-3, with 10 bases lining up with TRBD1. The CDR3 totals 17 residues. Germline trimming cut 1 base from V and 4 bases from J; bases unmatched to any gene: 9. The germline CDR1 and CDR2 sequences are LGHNA and YSLEER. CDR3 sequence: CASSQAPRDRGGETQYF. The CDR3 coding sequence is TGCGCCAGCAGCCAAGCTCCTCGGGACAGGGGAGGAGAGACCCAGTACTTC.

This clone has only one observation. The CDR3 DNA reads as TGTGCCAGCAGCTTGGCAGCGATTGACTATGGCTACACCTTC. Encoded protein: CASSLAAIDYGYTF. V gene TRBV5-8 combines with J gene TRBJ1-2; D is ambiguous. Germline CDR1 and CDR2: SGHTS and YDEGEE. The V end was cut by 0 bases, the J end by 3 bases, with 9 bases between. This CDR3 comprises 14 residues.

The J gene is TRBJ1-4, the V gene TRBV4-3; 8 positions match TRBD1. The CDR3 has 15 residues. V trimming: 0 bases; J trimming: 6 bases; junction bases outside the gene matches: 3. CDR1 LGHNA and CDR2 YSLEER come from the germline V gene. CDR3 DNA sequence: TGCGCCAGCAGCCAAGAACCGGACAGGGATGAAAAACTGTTTTTT. Its protein product is CASSQEPDRDEKLFF.